This T cell receptor (beta chain) originates from a study of blood T cell repertoires in COVID-19. At the level of the study: Sites across the United States, Italy and Spain contributed samples from acute and convalescent COVID-19. Sample material is recorded as cDNA or gDNA derived from T cells, B-cell-depleted T cells, or PBMCs.

In the original analysis: Nucleated cell counts were estimated from reference gene primer amplification. This table comes from immunoSEQ multiplex PCR, and its TCRdb copy is limited to in-frame clones, with some not included. V and J calls and clone size are those listed in that table; D and trimming were worked out from the DNA. The sample holds 140,000 to 150,000 clones, nearly 90% seen once. Germline V gene data show CDR1 as SEHNR and CDR2 as FQNEAQ (reference sequence). CDR3 length: 14 amino acids. The V gene lost 2 bases and the J gene lost 5 bases, with 10 bases spanning the gap. Sequenced sample: peripheral blood. The sequence was obtained from a man between 65 and 80 years old with acute or convalescent COVID-19. The chain employs TRBV7-9 and TRBJ1-5; D remains ambiguous. This CDR3 is CASSLSSGDQPQHF. DNA for the CDR3: TGTGCCAGCAGCTTAAGTTCCGGGGATCAGCCCCAGCATTTT.